This T cell receptor (beta chain) was sequenced in a study of shared clonotypes between healthy human individuals. Study observations and caveats: The study sampled only blood, and tissue repertoires likely differ.

On this clone: Its antigen is unidentified.

The CDR3 totals 16 residues. Germline V lookup: CDR1 SGHAT, CDR2 FQNNGV. V lost 5 bases and J lost 2, with 18 bases in between. Using immunoSEQ multiplex PCR, the repertoire was profiled, and TCRdb retains in-frame clones only, with some absent. This sample carries approximately 700,000 clones, 73% of them seen once, and the ten largest clones take 1.5% to 2%. The TCR originated in a woman aged 30 to 39 in good health. The gene calls are TRBV11-2 and TRBJ2-5; D is unresolved. Material: memory CD4+ T cells sorted from blood. Subset described: CD45RA-negative fraction. CDR3 DNA sequence: TGTGCCAGCAGCCAACCGGGTGATCCCCTACAAGAGACCCAGTACTTC. Protein: CASSQPGDPLQETQYF.